One sample yielded the 11 T cell receptor beta chains listed below, sequenced in a study of T cell responses to AZD1222 COVID-19 vaccine. Generated by immunoSEQ multiplex PCR, the TCRdb table keeps only in-frame clones and is missing some. The sample lists about 170,000 clones, roughly 85% occurring once. Sequenced material: peripheral blood, taken 28 days after the second AZD1222 dose. The receptors shown here come from an adult who received the AZD1222 COVID-19 vaccine.

This clone has only a few counts. The chain uses TRBV12-3 or TRBV12-4 and TRBJ1-3; D unresolved. The V and J ends lost 6 bases and 7 bases respectively, with 10 bases between them. The CDR3 length is 12 residues. CDR3 in amino acids: CASSRTDNTIYF. Written as DNA, the CDR3 is TGTGCCAGCAGCAGGACTGATAACACCATATATTTT.

This chain links TRBV4-1 with TRBJ2-7; TRBD1 agrees at 8 bases. In germline, CDR1 is MGHRA, CDR2 YSYEKL. The CDR3 sequence is 15 residues long. V trimming: 4 bases; J trimming: 4 bases; junction bases outside the gene matches: 9. CDR3 sequence: CASSPPGQGRYEQYF. DNA for the CDR3: TGCGCCAGCAGCCCACCAGGACAGGGTAGATACGAGCAGTACTTC.

This chain joins TRBV5-8 and TRBJ2-3, with D possibly matching TRBD2 (6 bases). Between the trimmed V and J ends, which lost 8 bases and 2 bases, there was a span of 21 bases. The CDR3 is made up of 16 amino acids. CDR1 and CDR2 (germline): SGHTS, YDEGEE. CDR3 nucleotide sequence: TGTGCCAGTTCGGGGGATAGGAGGGGCAACACAGATACGCAGTATTTT. Encoded protein: CASSGDRRGNTDTQYF. The variable domain in full, completed from reference TRBV5-8 and TRBJ2-3, reads EAGVTQSPTHLIKTRGQQATLRCSPISGHTSVYWYQQALGLGLQFLLWYDEGEERNRGNFPPRFSGRQFPNYSSELNVNALELEDSALYLCASSGDRRGNTDTQYFGPGTRLTVL.

The chain uses TRBV7-9 and TRBJ2-1; 8 nucleotides agree with TRBD1. Trimming removed 5 bases from V and 6 bases from J; junction bases left unmatched: 9. The CDR3 length is 15 residues. Germline V gene sequence: CDR1 SEHNR, CDR2 FQNEAQ (reference sequence). The CDR3 is CASSLGWDRRNEQFF. In nucleotides, the CDR3 is TGTGCCAGCAGCCTCGGTTGGGACAGGCGCAATGAGCAGTTCTTC.

This clone is a singleton in its sample. V is TRBV5-4 and J is TRBJ2-7, with TRBD2 matching 7 bases. The CDR3 is 14 amino acids. The trim removed 0 bases at V and 2 bases at J, leaving 2 bases unmatched. The V gene's germline CDR1 is SGHNT and CDR2 YYREEE (reference sequence). This chain's CDR3 is CASSLGGGTYEQYF. CDR3 in DNA: TGTGCCAGCAGCTTGGGGGGGGGAACCTACGAGCAGTACTTC.

The rearrangement uses TRBV29-1 and TRBJ2-7, with 9 bases identical to TRBD1. CDR1 is SQVTM and CDR2 is ANQGSEA in the germline V gene. The CDR3 is 13 amino acids. Trimming at V came to 6 bases and at J to 0 bases, leaving 3 bases not matched to a gene. The CDR3 region is CSVPGQGSYEQYF. The DNA of the CDR3 is TGCAGCGTCCCGGGACAGGGCTCCTACGAGCAGTACTTC.

The chain combines TRBV14 with TRBJ1-1; TRBD1 might be the D (6 bases). From germline, CDR1 is SGHDN and CDR2 FVKESK. The CDR3 has 14 residues. V was cut by 6 bases and J by 0 bases, with 11 bases left in between. CDR3 coding DNA: TGTGCCAGCAGGTCGGACAGATTGAACACTGAAGCTTTCTTT. Its protein product is CASRSDRLNTEAFF.

The rearrangement uses TRBV7-9 and TRBJ2-7; TRBD2 matches 10 bases. The germline V gene encodes CDR1 SEHNR and CDR2 FQNEAQ (reference sequence). The ends lost 4 bases at V and 1 base at J; junction bases unmatched: 7. CDR3 size: 16 residues. This CDR3 is CASSSVAGGGSYEQYF. The CDR3 DNA is TGTGCCAGCAGCTCGGTAGCGGGGGGCGGATCCTACGAGCAGTACTTC.

The J gene is TRBJ2-2, the V gene TRBV2, with a tentative D call TRBD2 (6 bases). CDR3 size: 16 residues. Trimming removed 7 bases at V and 6 bases at J, with 21 bases between. CDR1 SNHLY and CDR2 FYNNEI come from the germline V gene. CDR3 region: CASTIPDAPGAGELFF. The CDR3 coding sequence is TGTGCCAGCACCATTCCGGACGCACCGGGGGCCGGGGAGCTGTTTTTT.

J is TRBJ1-1 and V is TRBV5-1; D may be TRBD1 (5 bases). Germline V CDR1 and CDR2: SGHRS, YFSETQ. The length of the CDR3 is 13 residues. Trimming took 4 bases from V and 5 from J, leaving 12 bases between them. CDR3 loop: CASSVRVRTEAFF. Here the CDR3 DNA reads TGCGCCAGCAGCGTCAGGGTAAGGACTGAAGCTTTCTTT.

The rearrangement uses TRBV10-3 and TRBJ1-1; no definite D call. In germline, CDR1 is ENHRY, CDR2 SYGVKD. V was trimmed by 4 bases and J by 4 bases, leaving 10 bases between them. CDR3 length equals 13 residues. The CDR3: CAISAGVATEAFF. The CDR3 nucleotides read TGTGCCATCAGTGCCGGGGTAGCCACTGAAGCTTTCTTT.